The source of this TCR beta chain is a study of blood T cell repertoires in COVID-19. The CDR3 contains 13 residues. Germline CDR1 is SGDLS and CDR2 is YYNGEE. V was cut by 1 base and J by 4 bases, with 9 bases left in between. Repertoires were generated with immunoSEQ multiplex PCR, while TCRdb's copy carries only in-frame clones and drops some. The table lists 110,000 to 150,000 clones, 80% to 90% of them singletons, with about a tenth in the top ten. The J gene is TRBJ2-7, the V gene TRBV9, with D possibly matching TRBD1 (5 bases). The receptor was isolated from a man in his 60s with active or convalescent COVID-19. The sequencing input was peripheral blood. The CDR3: CASSVSGSYEQYF. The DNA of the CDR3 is TGTGCCAGCAGCGTATCAGGGTCTTACGAGCAGTACTTC.